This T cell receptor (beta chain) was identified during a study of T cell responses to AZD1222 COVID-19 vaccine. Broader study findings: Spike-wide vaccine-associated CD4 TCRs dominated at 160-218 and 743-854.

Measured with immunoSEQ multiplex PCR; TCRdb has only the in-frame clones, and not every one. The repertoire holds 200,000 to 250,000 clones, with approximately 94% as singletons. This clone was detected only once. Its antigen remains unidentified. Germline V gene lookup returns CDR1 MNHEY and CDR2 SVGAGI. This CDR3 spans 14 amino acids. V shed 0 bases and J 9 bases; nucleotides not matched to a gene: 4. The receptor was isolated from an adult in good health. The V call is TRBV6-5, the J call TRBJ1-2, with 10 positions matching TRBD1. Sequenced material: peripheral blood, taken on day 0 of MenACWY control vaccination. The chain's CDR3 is CASSYSTGGNRYTF. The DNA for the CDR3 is TGTGCCAGCAGTTACTCGACAGGGGGCAATCGCTACACCTTC.